This T cell receptor beta chain is drawn from a study of cytomegalovirus exposure and HLA in healthy donors. Regarding the study as a whole: A later analysis found that most CMV-associated TCR beta chains appeared HLA-restricted. A likely sequencing artifact accounted for one observed cluster of highly shared sequence variants.

Germline V gives CDR1 SSHAT, CDR2 FNYEAQ (reference sequence). This CDR3 has 14 amino acids. Primers included in the PCR were 60 Vbeta and 13 Jbeta primers. The table came from immunoSEQ multiplex PCR; TCRdb's copy has only in-frame clones and leaves some out. This sample has roughly 130,000 clones, with 50% to 75% found just once. Notes on this clone: Its specificity is unknown. At one end the junction does not follow the germline gene, possibly because of a read error.

The TCR sequence derives from a woman aged 40 to 50 in good health and CMV-seropositive. This sequence joins TRBV7-7 and TRBJ2-5; 7 nucleotides match TRBD2. The sequencing sample was made of PBMCs. The CDR3 DNA reads TGTGCTAGCAGCTTAGGCGGGAGTAGGGAGACCCAGTACTTC. This translates into CASSLGGSRETQYF.